The 14 T cell receptor beta chains below were found in one sample sequenced in a study of response to subunit inactivated influenza vaccine. TCRdb called the RT-PCR reads again in MiXCR, with one record for every CDR3 protein. Of under 200,000 distinct CDR3 sequences in the sample, about 11% are singletons; the top ten hold roughly a third. Sample: CD8+ T cells sorted from PBMCs, taken roughly 24 months after vaccination. These receptors all stem from a man aged 50-75 years who received an inactivated influenza vaccine.

This clonotype was seen repeatedly, ten times or more. In nucleotides, the CDR3 is TGTGCCAGCAGTAAGGGACTAGCGGTATCAAGGGATACGCAGTATTTT. Translated, it gives CASSKGLAVSRDTQYF. This chain uses TRBV27 with TRBJ2-3; 11 bases are a match to TRBD2. The CDR3 runs to 16 residues. The V and J ends lost 5 bases and 6 bases, in that order; junction bases with no gene match: 10. Germline CDR1 and CDR2: MNHEY and SMNVEV (reference sequence).

This clonotype appeared a few times. The chain is built from TRBV6-1 and TRBJ2-1; the D gene is possibly TRBD2 (6 bases). Germline V gene data show CDR1 as MNHNS and CDR2 as SASEGT. There are 13 residues in the CDR3. Trimming took 7 bases from V and 7 from J, leaving 14 bases between them. The CDR3 sequence is CASTDGSVNEQFF. The CDR3 DNA sequence: TGTGCCAGCACGGACGGGAGTGTAAATGAGCAGTTCTTC.

This clonotype was seen many times. The chain employs TRBV4-3 and TRBJ2-7; D uncertain. Trimming shortened V by 1 base and J by 4 bases, and 5 bases separated the two germline ends. Germline loops: CDR1 LGHNA, CDR2 YSLEER. The CDR3 sequence is 12 residues long. The CDR3, as DNA: TGCGCCAGCAGCCAAGGGCAGTACGAGCAGTACTTC. It yields the protein CASSQGQYEQYF.

This clonotype was recorded at least ten times. The genes are TRBV12-3 or TRBV12-4 and TRBJ1-2, with D unclear. This CDR3 has 15 residues. Trimming cost V 5 bases and J 0 bases, with 13 bases left between them. CDR3 nucleotides: TGTGCCAGCAGTCCCCGGTGGTCGACTAACTATGGCTACACCTTC. Protein sequence: CASSPRWSTNYGYTF.

There are many counts of this clonotype. V gene TRBV20-1 combines with J gene TRBJ2-4; D not resolved. The CDR3 contains 15 residues. V was pared by 0 bases and J by 0 bases, with 9 bases between. Per germline, CDR1 DFQATT and CDR2 SNEGSKA (reference sequence). CDR3 sequence reads: CSARDPGVAKNIQYF. DNA of the CDR3: TGCAGTGCTAGAGATCCAGGAGTAGCCAAAAACATTCAGTACTTC.

This clonotype came up many times. The rearrangement links TRBV20-1 to TRBJ2-7; D gene unclear. CDR1 and CDR2 (germline): DFQATT, SNEGSKA (reference sequence). The CDR3 length is 14 residues. Trimming left V 3 bases short and J 3 bases short, with 15 bases between. CDR3 DNA sequence: TGCAGTGCTAGGGGAACGATAGGAGACTACGAGCAGTACTTC. Translation gives CSARGTIGDYEQYF.

This rearrangement joins TRBV28 to TRBJ2-3; the match to TRBD2 covers 7 bases. The CDR3 totals 17 residues. The J segment lost 0 bases and the V segment lost 7 bases, leaving 13 bases of the junction unmatched. Germline V lookup: CDR1 MDHEN, CDR2 SYDVKM. In nucleotides, the CDR3 is TGTGCCAGCAACCGCTTAGGGACTACCTTTAGCACAGATACGCAGTATTTT. It codes for CASNRLGTTFSTDTQYF.

This clonotype was picked up many times. The chain combines TRBV9 with TRBJ2-3; D gene uncertain. The CDR3 sequence is 12 residues long. V was shortened by 4 bases and J by 2 bases, with 5 bases between the two germline ends. Germline V CDR1 and CDR2: SGDLS, YYNGEE. The CDR3 nucleotides read TGTGCCAGCAGCAGGAACACAGATACGCAGTATTTT. Translated: CASSRNTDTQYF.

The table lists this clonotype with many counts. The chain carries TRBV11-1 and TRBJ2-1; the D gene is possibly TRBD2 (6 bases). This CDR3 has 16 residues. Trimming took off 4 bases at V and 0 bases at J, with 13 bases between the two ends. Germline V gene data show CDR1 as SGHAT and CDR2 as FQDESV (reference sequence). The CDR3 protein is CASSSGLNLSYNEQFF. The CDR3 region has the DNA TGTGCCAGCAGCTCAGGACTAAACCTCTCCTACAATGAGCAGTTCTTC.

The J gene is TRBJ1-1, the V gene TRBV20-1, with no clear D. The CDR3 consists of 11 residues. Per the germline V gene, CDR1 is DFQATT and CDR2 is SNEGSKA (reference sequence). V was clipped by 1 base and J by 5 bases, with 5 bases between them. This CDR3 is CSARVGTEAFF. Here the CDR3 DNA reads TGCAGTGCTAGAGTGGGAACTGAAGCTTTCTTT.

Many counts were recorded for this clonotype. The chain uses TRBV21-1 and TRBJ2-6; the DNA was not used to check the table's D call, TRBD1. TRBV21-1 is flagged as a pseudogene. This CDR3 has 16 amino acids. CDR3 sequence: CASKDIRPSGANVLTF. The DNA for the CDR3 is TGTGCCAGCAAGGATATTCGCCCTTCTGGGGCCAACGTCCTGACTTTC.

The genes are TRBV7-9 and TRBJ2-1; D remains ambiguous. V lost 3 bases, J lost 4 bases, and 7 bases lay in between. The germline V gene encodes CDR1 SEHNR and CDR2 FQNEAQ (reference sequence). This CDR3 comprises 13 residues. This CDR3 is CASSFQQYNEQFF. The CDR3, as DNA: TGTGCCAGCAGCTTCCAGCAGTACAATGAGCAGTTCTTC.

This clonotype was picked up many times. V is TRBV27 and J is TRBJ1-1; no clear D. The germline V and J ends were trimmed by 2 bases and 1 base, with 8 bases remaining between them. The length of the CDR3 is 14 residues. Germline V CDR1 and CDR2: MNHEY, SMNVEV (reference sequence). The CDR3 DNA reads TGTGCCAGCAGTTTAGGATGGGGGAACACTGAAGCTTTCTTT. Residues: CASSLGWGNTEAFF.

There are a few counts of this clonotype. V and J are TRBV12-3 or TRBV12-4 and TRBJ2-1; D gene unclear. Deletions cut 5 bases from V and 2 bases from J, with 4 bases between. This CDR3 is 12 amino acids long. CDR3 DNA sequence: TGTGCCAGCAGTGGGACCTACAATGAGCAGTTCTTC. Translated: CASSGTYNEQFF.